This paragraph reports one T cell receptor beta chain. Its antigen remains unidentified. This entry belongs to a study of OX40 agonist ivuxolimab in advanced cancers. Study-wide background: Ivuxolimab was administered intravenously to patients at 0.01 to 10 mg/kg every 2 weeks.

Repertoires were generated with immunoSEQ multiplex PCR, while TCRdb's copy carries only in-frame clones and drops some. The data contain some 80,000 clones, around nine tenths of them singletons. At baseline, cycle 4 day 1, and cycle 7 day 1, blood was sampled. General observations from the study: More expanded clones were found, on average, in CD8+ than in CD4+ T cells. At doses 0.1 to 3.0 mg/kg, CD4+ and CD8+ clones expanded.

CDR3 size: 14 residues. V gave up 6 bases and J gave up 1 base; unmatched junction bases: 5. CDR1 is MNHNS, CDR2 SASEGT, per germline. Here the sequenced sample was CD4+ or CD8+ T cells sorted from blood, taken in a trial of the OX40 agonist ivuxolimab. This rearrangement joins TRBV6-1 to TRBJ1-1, with 7 positions matching TRBD1. The receptor comes from an adult with an advanced solid tumor such as melanoma, head and neck, liver or kidney cancer. In DNA form, the CDR3 reads TGTGCCAGCAGGCTACGGACAGGGAACACTGAAGCTTTCTTT. As protein: CASRLRTGNTEAFF.